This passage covers 9 T cell receptor beta chains from one sample sequenced in a study of blood T cell repertoires in COVID-19. Repertoires were generated with immunoSEQ multiplex PCR, while TCRdb's copy carries only in-frame clones and drops some. The repertoire holds under 400,000 clones, 80% to 90% seen once, with roughly 4% in the top ten. Sequencing input: PBMCs or T cells enriched from blood (not recorded which). All receptors come from a woman aged 40 to 55 with acute COVID-19.

This chain joins TRBV12-3 or TRBV12-4 and TRBJ1-1; D uncertain. V was clipped by 8 bases and J by 0 bases, with 10 bases between them. This CDR3 spans 13 amino acids. The CDR3 is CASVEEVNTEAFF. In DNA form, the CDR3 reads TGTGCCAGCGTAGAAGAAGTGAACACTGAAGCTTTCTTT.

This chain connects TRBV12-3 or TRBV12-4 to TRBJ1-1, with no clear D. This CDR3 spans 13 amino acids. V lost 7 bases and J 4 bases, leaving 13 bases between the germline ends. CDR3 sequence reads: CASILLGSTEAFF. In DNA form, the CDR3 reads TGTGCCAGCATCCTACTAGGGAGCACTGAAGCTTTCTTT.

The chain couples TRBV28 to TRBJ2-7; TRBD1 matches 7 bases. In germline, CDR1 is MDHEN, CDR2 SYDVKM. With 5 bases clipped from V and 3 bases from J, the junction kept 10 bases outside the gene matches. CDR3 size: 15 residues. CDR3 loop: CASSQPLGQSYEQYF. In DNA form, the CDR3 reads TGTGCCAGCAGTCAACCTCTGGGACAGAGCTACGAGCAGTACTTC.

This clone was counted only a few times. This rearrangement joins TRBV28 to TRBJ1-1; TRBD1 matches 7 bases. Trimming took 10 bases from V and 7 from J; bases not matched to a gene: 9. Germline loops: CDR1 MDHEN, CDR2 SYDVKM. The CDR3 has 12 amino acids. The CDR3 coding sequence is TGTGCCATCCTAGGGGACAGCCGTGAAGCTTTCTTT. The encoded protein is CAILGDSREAFF.

The J gene is TRBJ2-5, the V gene TRBV7-3; unclear D gene. This CDR3 has 15 amino acids. The germline V and J ends were trimmed by 0 bases and 3 bases, with 11 bases remaining between them. Germline values: CDR1 SGHTA, CDR2 FQGTGA. The CDR3 DNA reads as TGTGCCAGCAGCTTAACCGGCCGAGAGGAAGAGACCCAGTACTTC. The encoded protein is CASSLTGREEETQYF.

This chain uses TRBV9 with TRBJ2-1, with TRBD2 matching 9 bases. Per germline, CDR1 SGDLS and CDR2 YYNGEE. The V gene end was trimmed by 0 bases and the J gene end by 3 bases; junction bases not matched to a gene: 4. The CDR3 consists of 16 residues. This CDR3 is CASSVGSSGNYNEQFF. The CDR3 DNA reads TGTGCCAGCAGCGTAGGATCTAGCGGGAACTACAATGAGCAGTTCTTC.

The chain combines TRBV7-8 with TRBJ1-5; D remains unclear. The CDR3 is 14 amino acids. Germline values: CDR1 SGHVS, CDR2 FQNEAQ. V lost 5 bases and J 3 bases, leaving 11 bases between the germline ends. The chain's CDR3 is CASSTDKANQPQHF. The CDR3 region has the DNA TGTGCCAGCAGCACAGACAAAGCCAATCAGCCCCAGCATTTT.

The chain employs TRBV19 and TRBJ1-2; 11 bases fit TRBD1. CDR3 length equals 15 residues. The junction had 5 bases not matched to a gene; V was cut back by 5 bases and J by 3 bases. CDR1 LNHDA and CDR2 SQIVND come from the germline V gene (reference sequence). CDR3 DNA: TGTGCCAGTAGTGCCTGGGACAGGGGGTACTATGGCTACACCTTC. It encodes CASSAWDRGYYGYTF.

The V gene is TRBV4-2, the J gene TRBJ2-5, with D possibly TRBD1 on 6 matching bases. CDR1 LGHNA and CDR2 YNFKEQ come from the germline V gene. V lost 2 bases and J 3 bases, leaving 13 bases between the germline ends. The CDR3 has 15 residues. CDR3: CASSQNRVVKETQYF. The CDR3 DNA sequence: TGTGCCAGCAGCCAAAACAGGGTTGTCAAAGAGACCCAGTACTTC.